This TCR beta chain was identified during a study of T cells after somatic rescue of genetic block. Germline loops: CDR1 SGDLS, CDR2 YYNGEE. This CDR3 contains 12 residues. V lost 0 bases and J 5 bases, leaving 5 bases between the germline ends. Method: immunoSEQ multiplex PCR; TCRdb's copy keeps in-frame clones and lacks some. The sample includes more than 13,000 clones, under 75% of them seen just once. The sequenced sample consisted of peripheral blood mononuclear cells (PBMCs). The clonotype was recovered from a boy aged 5-17 years. V is TRBV9 and J is TRBJ1-2; D is unresolved. DNA of the CDR3: TGTGCCAGCAGCGTAGCAGGTTATGGCTACACCTTC. It codes for CASSVAGYGYTF.